A single sample is the source of the 20 T cell receptor beta chains below, sequenced in a study of T cells in localized non-small cell lung cancer (dated by TCRdb to 2018 to 2020). The library was made by the immunoSEQ multiplex PCR assay. Imported from immuneACCESS, the table was reduced by TCRdb to in-frame sequences with V and J called. These copies leave out some clones; in studies compared against another copy, an unresolved V gene accounts for under half, and the cause of the remainder is not known. Counted in this sample were roughly 32,000 clones; 88% of them appeared once. The ten largest account for 4.2% of the sample. The material was peripheral blood mononuclear cells, obtained before any cancer treatment. These receptors were obtained from a woman aged 35-75 years with stage III lung adenocarcinoma.

V gene TRBV14 combines with J gene TRBJ2-6; 8 bases match TRBD1. J lost 4 bases, V lost 0 bases, and 11 bases had no gene match. CDR3 length equals 19 residues. CDR1 is SGHDN, CDR2 FVKESK, per germline. CDR3 residues: CASSQEGQEVSAGANVLTF. The CDR3 DNA reads TGTGCCAGCAGCCAAGAGGGACAGGAGGTATCGGCAGGGGCCAACGTCCTGACTTTC. Supplemented by reference TRBV14 and TRBJ2-6, the full variable domain reads EAGVTQFPSHSVIEKGQTVTLRCDPISGHDNLYWYRRVMGKEIKFLLHFVKESKQDESGMPNNRFLAERTGGTYSTLKVQPAELEDSGVYFCASSQEGQEVSAGANVLTFGAGSRLTVL.

The chain uses TRBV5-8 and TRBJ2-1; D perhaps matches TRBD2 (6 bases). The CDR3 has 16 amino acids. Germline CDR1 SGHTS, CDR2 YDEGEE. V shed 4 bases and J shed 6 bases, with 20 bases lying between them. This CDR3 is CASSRELGGVGNEQFF. CDR3 DNA: TGTGCCAGCAGCCGAGAGCTCGGGGGAGTAGGCAATGAGCAGTTCTTC.

In this sample, this clone turned up a few times. The chain couples TRBV9 to TRBJ2-3; 7 nucleotides agree with TRBD2. The CDR3 sequence is 17 residues long. Looked up from germline, CDR1 is SGDLS and CDR2 is YYNGEE. With 3 bases clipped from V and 2 bases from J, the junction kept 12 bases outside the gene matches. CDR3 DNA sequence: TGTGCCAGCAGCGCCCACGGCGGGGGAGCCTACACAGATACGCAGTATTTT. This gives the protein CASSAHGGGAYTDTQYF.

Worth noting for this clone: In the same sample, other DNA sequences code for this CDR3. The V and J genes are TRBV6-5 and TRBJ2-7; D is possibly TRBD1 (5 bases). V lost 1 base, J lost 1 base, and 8 bases lay in between. Germline V gene sequence: CDR1 MNHEY, CDR2 SVGAGI. The CDR3 length is 14 residues. This CDR3 is CASSYWGPSYEQYF. CDR3 DNA: TGTGCCAGCAGTTACTGGGGCCCTTCCTACGAGCAGTACTTC.

The V call is TRBV7-9, the J call TRBJ1-4; D uncertain. Trimming took off 1 base at V and 7 bases at J, with 13 bases between the two ends. CDR3 size: 15 residues. Germline V gene sequence: CDR1 SEHNR, CDR2 FQNEAQ (reference sequence). The CDR3 loop reads CASSLGGWEGEKLFF. The CDR3 DNA is TGTGCCAGCAGCTTAGGCGGATGGGAGGGTGAAAAACTGTTTTTT.

The chain employs TRBV30 and TRBJ1-3; D is undetermined. V was shortened by 0 bases and J by 3 bases, with 6 bases between the two germline ends. In germline, CDR1 is GTSNPN, CDR2 SVGIG (reference sequence). This CDR3 is built from 13 residues. The CDR3 coding sequence is TGTGCCTGGAGTGTTGCCATTGGAAACACCATATATTTT. It translates to CAWSVAIGNTIYF. Full variable domain (missing parts from reference TRBV30 and TRBJ1-3): SQTIHQWPATLVQPVGSPLSLECTVEGTSNPNLYWYRQAAGRGLQLLFYSVGIGQISSEVPQNLSASRPQDRQFILSSKKLLLSDSGFYLCAWSVAIGNTIYFGEGSWLTVV.

V usage is TRBV28 and J usage is TRBJ2-2; no definite D call. The CDR3 contains 14 residues. Germline V gene sequence: CDR1 MDHEN, CDR2 SYDVKM. The germline V and J ends were trimmed by 8 bases and 6 bases, with 16 bases remaining between them. CDR3 sequence (DNA): TGTGCCAGCGTTAGACGTCACCCCCCCGGGGAGCTGTTTTTT. This codes for CASVRRHPPGELFF.

The J gene is TRBJ2-1, the V gene TRBV5-5; perhaps TRBD1 as D (6 bases). Germline V gene data show CDR1 as SGHKS and CDR2 as YYEKEE (reference sequence). This CDR3 is built from 15 residues. The germline V and J ends were trimmed by 4 bases and 1 base, with 12 bases remaining between them. The CDR3 DNA reads TGTGCCAGCAGCCGCGGACAGAATTCCTACAATGAGCAGTTCTTC. It encodes CASSRGQNSYNEQFF.

The chain has TRBV21-1 and TRBJ1-1; the DNA was not compared with TRBD1, the D call given in the table. TRBV21-1 is an annotated pseudogene. CDR3 length equals 17 residues. The CDR3 is CASSSRLRTGWNTEAFF. Here the CDR3 DNA reads TGTGCCAGCAGCTCCCGATTGAGGACAGGCTGGAACACTGAAGCTTTCTTT.

This clone was seen once. The CDR3 DNA is TGTGCCATCAGTGAAACAGGGGCCGGAATGGGAGCTTTCTTT. This gives the protein CAISETGAGMGAFF. The chain has TRBV10-3 and TRBJ1-1, with 7 bases identical to TRBD1. The CDR3 is made up of 14 amino acids. Germline-derived CDR1 and CDR2 are ENHRY and SYGVKD. V shed 3 bases and J 10 bases; nucleotides not matched to a gene: 11.

This chain uses TRBV20-1 with TRBJ2-7, with unresolved D. This CDR3 contains 11 residues. Trimming left V 3 bases short and J 7 bases short, with 10 bases between. Germline V lookup: CDR1 DFQATT, CDR2 SNEGSKA (reference sequence). DNA of the CDR3: TGCAGTGCTAGCCAGCCAGGAGAGCAGTACTTC. Protein product: CSASQPGEQYF.

This clone came up once. This chain joins TRBV5-5 and TRBJ2-3, with D maybe TRBD1 (5 bases). Germline CDR1 reads SGHKS; CDR2 reads YYEKEE (reference sequence). V shed 2 bases and J shed 3 bases, with 13 bases lying between them. The CDR3 is 15 residues long. DNA of the CDR3: TGTGCCAGCAGCTTTTCAGGGTGGAGAACAGATACGCAGTATTTT. Translation: CASSFSGWRTDTQYF.

The rearrangement uses TRBV7-2 and TRBJ1-6; 8 positions agree with TRBD1. The CDR3 is 14 residues long. V shed 5 bases, J shed 7 bases, and the junction held 4 bases outside the gene matches. Looked up from germline, CDR1 is SGHTA and CDR2 is FQGNSA. This CDR3 reads CASSRDRGNSPLHF. The CDR3, as DNA: TGTGCCAGCAGCCGAGACAGGGGAAATTCACCCCTCCACTTT.

The chain links TRBV5-1 to TRBJ2-5; no definite D call. This CDR3 spans 14 amino acids. Trimming removed 2 bases at V and 1 base at J, with 9 bases between. The germline gives CDR1 SGHRS, CDR2 YFSETQ. CDR3 sequence (DNA): TGCGCCAGCAGCTTAATATGGAGCCAAGAGACCCAGTACTTC. This translates into CASSLIWSQETQYF.

This clone came up a few times. J is TRBJ2-1 and V is TRBV16, with 11 nucleotides matching TRBD1. This CDR3 is 14 amino acids long. Germline V CDR1 and CDR2: KGHSY, FQNENV. V was pared by 3 bases and J by 7 bases, with 2 bases of the junction left unmatched. The CDR3 DNA follows: TGTGCCAGCAGCCACGGGACAGGGGGGAATGAGCAGTTCTTC. Encoded protein: CASSHGTGGNEQFF.

The J gene is TRBJ1-2, the V gene TRBV7-9; 10 nucleotides agree with TRBD1. Trimming at V came to 5 bases and at J to 4 bases, leaving 10 bases not matched to a gene. Germline V CDR1 and CDR2: SEHNR, FQNEAQ (reference sequence). The CDR3 totals 16 residues. CDR3 bases: TGTGCCAGCAGCCCCCGGGACAGGGGAATTGCCTATGGCTACACCTTC. Encoded protein: CASSPRDRGIAYGYTF. Full variable domain (outside the CDR3, taken from reference TRBV7-9 and TRBJ1-2): DTGVSQNPRHKITKRGQNVTFRCDPISEHNRLYWYRQTLGQGPEFLTYFQNEAQLEKSRLLSDRFSAERPKGSFSTLEIQRTEQGDSAMYLCASSPRDRGIAYGYTFGSGTRLTVV.

The chain couples TRBV14 to TRBJ1-2, with D possibly being TRBD1 (5 bases). V lost 4 bases and J lost 7, with 10 bases in between. The CDR3 is 12 amino acids. CDR1 SGHDN and CDR2 FVKESK come from the germline V gene. The CDR3: CASSPRDSGYTF. The CDR3 bases are TGTGCCAGCAGCCCCCGCGACAGTGGCTACACCTTC.

Regarding this clone: Germline is not matched at one junction end, which may reflect a read error. V gene TRBV30 combines with J gene TRBJ1-2; no definite D call. The CDR3 has 17 amino acids. In germline, CDR1 is GTSNPN, CDR2 SVGIG (reference sequence). The CDR3 here is CAWMEGTAWTELFIPHF. The CDR3 coding sequence is TGTGCCTGGATGGAAGGAACAGCGTGGACCGAGCTTTTCATCCCGCACTTC.

The table lists this clone with a count of one. The chain couples TRBV21-1 to TRBJ2-7. TRBV21-1 is flagged as a pseudogene. The CDR3 length is 13 residues. CDR3 sequence: CASSKRWVNEQYF. CDR3 DNA: TGTGCCAGCAGCAAAAGGTGGGTGAACGAGCAGTACTTC.

The chain recombines TRBV5-6 with TRBJ2-7; no reliable D call. CDR3 length equals 15 residues. Germline values: CDR1 SGHDT, CDR2 YYEEEE. Trimming cost V 5 bases and J 0 bases, with 15 bases left between them. The CDR3 here is CASSPAPRGSYEQYF. CDR3 coding DNA: TGTGCCAGCAGTCCCGCCCCCCGCGGCTCCTACGAGCAGTACTTC.